Sequencing of this T cell receptor (beta chain) was carried out in a study of technical replicates of blood from a few donors. Data came from immunoSEQ multiplex PCR; TCRdb stores just in-frame clones and leaves some out. In the table there are around 75,000 clones, about 90% of which are singletons. From germline, CDR1 is SGHRS and CDR2 YFSETQ. This CDR3 contains 13 residues. Losses at the gene ends were 2 bases for V and 10 bases for J; bases not matched to a gene: 1. The sequence derives from a human donor in good health. The specimen was T cells isolated from PBMCs. This chain joins TRBV5-1 and TRBJ2-6, with 9 bases lining up with TRBD1. CDR3 sequence reads: CASSFGTGNVLTF. CDR3 DNA sequence: TGCGCCAGCAGCTTTGGGACAGGGAACGTCCTGACTTTC.